Listed below are T cell receptor beta chains from one sample, sequenced in a study of beta chain features in type 1 diabetes. Profiling relied on immunoSEQ multiplex PCR, and the TCRdb table lists in-frame clones only, not all of them. The sample lists a few hundred thousand clones, more than 11% seen once, with 0.035% to 0.045% in the top ten. Sequencing used naive CD4+ T cells from blood. The receptors were sampled from a young man in good health. Each CDR3 is given with its conserved first and last residue. D genes are given only for firm matches. The size of a clone is reported for some rows only, either as once, few or many, or as a class for expanded clones.

clone size: NA
V gene: TRBV9
J gene: TRBJ1-1
D gene: NA
CDR3 DNA: TGTGCCAGCAGCGTAGGGTTTGGGGACATGAACACTGAAGCTTTCTTT
CDR3 protein: CASSVGFGDMNTEAFF

clone size: few
V gene: TRBV6-1
J gene: TRBJ1-5
D gene: NA
CDR3 DNA: TGTGCCGGAAAAGGTGGCAATCAGCCCCAGCATTTT
CDR3 protein: CAGKGGNQPQHF

clone size: NA
V gene: TRBV4-1
J gene: TRBJ1-1
D gene: NA
CDR3 DNA: TGCGCCAGCCACGAGATGGGGAACCGCGAAGCTTTCTTT
CDR3 protein: CASHEMGNREAFF

clone size: few
V gene: TRBV4-3
J gene: TRBJ2-3
D gene: NA
CDR3 DNA: TGCGCCAGCAGCCAAGATATGAGGACAGATACGCAGTATTTT
CDR3 protein: CASSQDMRTDTQYF

clone size: few
V gene: TRBV20-1
J gene: TRBJ2-1
D gene: NA
CDR3 DNA: TGCAGTGCCCAGGTCGGAGGGCGGTTCTTC
CDR3 protein: CSAQVGGRFF

clone size: NA
V gene: TRBV13
J gene: TRBJ2-3
D gene: TRBD2
CDR3 DNA: TGTGCCAGCAGCTTAAGGGCCGGGAGGGCCTCAGATACGCAGTATTTT
CDR3 protein: CASSLRAGRASDTQYF

clone size: few
V gene: TRBV4-3
J gene: TRBJ2-1
D gene: NA
CDR3 DNA: TGCGCCAGCAGCCAAGTGCGATATAGCGGTGAGCAGTTCTTC
CDR3 protein: CASSQVRYSGEQFF

clone size: NA
V gene: TRBV18
J gene: TRBJ1-2
D gene: TRBD1
CDR3 DNA: TGTGCCAGCTCACTCCAACCGGGACAGGGGGCGAAGGGCTACACCTTC
CDR3 protein: CASSLQPGQGAKGYTF

clone size: few
V gene: TRBV4-3
J gene: TRBJ2-5
D gene: NA
CDR3 DNA: TGCGCCAGCAGCCAACCAACCGGGACGGGCCAAGAGACCCAGTACTTC
CDR3 protein: CASSQPTGTGQETQYF

clone size: NA
V gene: TRBV4-3
J gene: TRBJ2-4
D gene: NA
CDR3 DNA: TGCGCCAGCAGCCATAGCCCCTTTTCTACCAAAAACATTCAGTACTTC
CDR3 protein: CASSHSPFSTKNIQYF

clone size: NA
V gene: TRBV7-3
J gene: TRBJ2-1
D gene: TRBD1
CDR3 DNA: TGTGCCAGCAGCTTAATGGGACAGGGGGCCCATGAGCAGTTCTTC
CDR3 protein: CASSLMGQGAHEQFF

clone size: few
V gene: TRBV20-1
J gene: TRBJ2-5
D gene: NA
CDR3 DNA: TGCAGTTTGAGGGTTGAAGAGACCCAGTACTTC
CDR3 protein: CSLRVEETQYF

clone size: few
V gene: TRBV9
J gene: TRBJ2-1
D gene: TRBD2
CDR3 DNA: TGTGCCAGCAGCGCCACAATTCTAGCGGGAGAGAACAATGAGCAGTTCTTC
CDR3 protein: CASSATILAGENNEQFF

clone size: NA
V gene: TRBV7-9
J gene: TRBJ1-3
D gene: NA
CDR3 DNA: TGTGCCAGCTTTCGGGCCCGCTCTGGAAACACCATATATTTT
CDR3 protein: CASFRARSGNTIYF

clone size: few
V gene: TRBV7-2
J gene: TRBJ1-4
D gene: TRBD1
CDR3 DNA: TGTGCCAGCAGCCCGGACAGGGGGCTTGAAAAACTGTTTTTT
CDR3 protein: CASSPDRGLEKLFF

clone size: NA
V gene: TRBV27
J gene: TRBJ2-3
D gene: NA
CDR3 DNA: TGTGCCAGCATCCCCGTTGGGGGGCGCGCAGATACGCAGTATTTT
CDR3 protein: CASIPVGGRADTQYF

clone size: few
V gene: TRBV4-3
J gene: TRBJ1-5
D gene: NA
CDR3 DNA: TGCGCCAGCAGCCAAGATCAGTGGGGCGCGGGCCTAAGTCAGCCCCAGCATTTT
CDR3 protein: CASSQDQWGAGLSQPQHF

clone size: few
V gene: TRBV19
J gene: TRBJ1-1
D gene: TRBD1
CDR3 DNA: TGTGCCAGTAGATGGACAGGAGACTTTAACACTGAAGCTTTCTTT
CDR3 protein: CASRWTGDFNTEAFF

clone size: few
V gene: TRBV4-3
J gene: TRBJ2-5
D gene: NA
CDR3 DNA: TGCGCCAGCAGCCCCTCGCCGCTACCAGGCAGTGGGACCCAGTACTTC
CDR3 protein: CASSPSPLPGSGTQYF

clone size: few
V gene: TRBV2
J gene: TRBJ1-2
D gene: NA
CDR3 DNA: TGTGCCAGCAGCACAGGAAACTATGGCTACACCTTC
CDR3 protein: CASSTGNYGYTF

clone size: NA
V gene: TRBV28
J gene: TRBJ1-6
D gene: NA
CDR3 DNA: TGTGCCAGCAGAAAAGGGACAAATCCACCCCTCCACTTT
CDR3 protein: CASRKGTNPPLHF

clone size: NA
V gene: TRBV5-4
J gene: TRBJ2-1
D gene: NA
CDR3 DNA: TGTGCCAGCAGACCGTCGAGGGACGATGAGCAGTTCTTC
CDR3 protein: CASRPSRDDEQFF

clone size: NA
V gene: TRBV5-1
J gene: TRBJ2-1
D gene: NA
CDR3 DNA: TGCGCCAGCAGCTTGGAAGGGCTCAATGAGCAGTTCTTC
CDR3 protein: CASSLEGLNEQFF

clone size: NA
V gene: TRBV9
J gene: TRBJ2-7
D gene: NA
CDR3 DNA: TGTGCCAGCAGTCGAGCTGGAGGGAAAGGTTACGAGCAGTACTTC
CDR3 protein: CASSRAGGKGYEQYF

clone size: NA
V gene: TRBV7-9
J gene: TRBJ2-3
D gene: NA
CDR3 DNA: TGTGCCAGCAGCCCGGACAGAGGCGGCACAGATACGCAGTATTTT
CDR3 protein: CASSPDRGGTDTQYF

clone size: NA
V gene: TRBV5-1
J gene: TRBJ2-3
D gene: NA
CDR3 DNA: TGCGCCAGCAGCTGGGGCGGAGAGGCCACAGATACGCAGTATTTT
CDR3 protein: CASSWGGEATDTQYF

clone size: few
V gene: TRBV9
J gene: TRBJ2-1
D gene: NA
CDR3 DNA: TGTGCCAGCAGCCCTACCTTGTCGACCAGCCCGTTCTTC
CDR3 protein: CASSPTLSTSPFF

clone size: NA
V gene: TRBV30
J gene: TRBJ2-1
D gene: TRBD1
CDR3 DNA: TGTGCCTGGAGGGGCCCCACAGGGGGGCAGTTCTTC
CDR3 protein: CAWRGPTGGQFF

clone size: NA
V gene: TRBV4-3
J gene: TRBJ2-1
D gene: NA
CDR3 DNA: TGCGCCAGCAGCCAAGCGACTTTTTCCGGCAATGAGCAGTTCTTC
CDR3 protein: CASSQATFSGNEQFF

clone size: NA
V gene: TRBV5-4
J gene: TRBJ1-1
D gene: NA
CDR3 DNA: TGTGCCAGCAGCTTGTCGACAGACACTGAAGCTTTCTTT
CDR3 protein: CASSLSTDTEAFF

clone size: few
V gene: TRBV30
J gene: TRBJ1-2
D gene: NA
CDR3 DNA: TGTGCCTGGAGTCGCCGCGCTCAGGGCTACACCTTC
CDR3 protein: CAWSRRAQGYTF

clone size: NA
V gene: TRBV30
J gene: TRBJ1-2
D gene: NA
CDR3 DNA: TGTGCCTGGAGTGTACGGGTTCCCCAAGGGGTCTATGGCTACACCTTC
CDR3 protein: CAWSVRVPQGVYGYTF

clone size: few
V gene: TRBV7-9
J gene: TRBJ2-3
D gene: NA
CDR3 DNA: TGTGCCAGCACCCCCGGTTGGGACACAGATACGCAGTATTTT
CDR3 protein: CASTPGWDTDTQYF

clone size: NA
V gene: TRBV4-1
J gene: TRBJ1-6
D gene: NA
CDR3 DNA: TGCGCCAGCAGCCAAGACCGACAGCCCGTGCGTTCACCCCTCCACTTT
CDR3 protein: CASSQDRQPVRSPLHF

clone size: few
V gene: TRBV2
J gene: TRBJ1-2
D gene: NA
CDR3 DNA: TGTGCCAGCAGTGAGGCTAGCTATGGCTACACCTTC
CDR3 protein: CASSEASYGYTF

clone size: few
V gene: TRBV6-5
J gene: TRBJ2-1
D gene: TRBD2
CDR3 DNA: TGTGCCAGCAGTCTTAGCGGGGGCTCCTACAATGAGCAGTTCTTC
CDR3 protein: CASSLSGGSYNEQFF

clone size: few
V gene: TRBV10-2
J gene: TRBJ2-5
D gene: NA
CDR3 DNA: TGCGCCAGCAGGATAAGACTTTCCCGCGGGTGGGACCAGTACTTC
CDR3 protein: CASRIRLSRGWDQYF

clone size: NA
V gene: TRBV5-4
J gene: TRBJ2-7
D gene: TRBD1
CDR3 DNA: TGTGCCAGCAGCCTATCCGGGACAGGGGAGGAGCAGTACTTC
CDR3 protein: CASSLSGTGEEQYF

clone size: NA
V gene: TRBV14
J gene: TRBJ2-7
D gene: NA
CDR3 DNA: TGTGCCAGCAGCCGAGCGGGTGTAGGGGTGAACGAGCAGTACTTC
CDR3 protein: CASSRAGVGVNEQYF

clone size: few
V gene: TRBV12-5
J gene: TRBJ2-1
D gene: NA
CDR3 DNA: TGTGCTAGTGGTTTGCCCCAGGGTGGCTACAATGAGCAGTTCTTC
CDR3 protein: CASGLPQGGYNEQFF

clone size: few
V gene: TRBV7-2
J gene: TRBJ2-1
D gene: TRBD2
CDR3 DNA: TGTGCCAGCAGCTTAACTTTACTGGCGGGGAGGGGCAATGAGCAGTTCTTC
CDR3 protein: CASSLTLLAGRGNEQFF

clone size: NA
V gene: TRBV27
J gene: TRBJ2-3
D gene: TRBD1
CDR3 DNA: TGTGCCAGCGGACGTGAGGGGGCGAGAGATACGCAGTATTTT
CDR3 protein: CASGREGARDTQYF

clone size: NA
V gene: TRBV2
J gene: TRBJ2-1
D gene: TRBD1
CDR3 DNA: TGTGCCAGCATTAGACAGGGGTCCAATGAGCAGTTCTTC
CDR3 protein: CASIRQGSNEQFF

clone size: few
V gene: TRBV2
J gene: TRBJ2-7
D gene: NA
CDR3 DNA: TGTGCCAGCAGTGAACCGCGTGGGGCCGAGCAGTACTTC
CDR3 protein: CASSEPRGAEQYF

clone size: few
V gene: TRBV7-9
J gene: TRBJ2-1
D gene: TRBD2
CDR3 DNA: TGTGCCAGCAGCCGCCGACTAGCGGGGGGGCAGTATGAGCAGTTCTTC
CDR3 protein: CASSRRLAGGQYEQFF

clone size: few
V gene: TRBV7-8
J gene: TRBJ2-7
D gene: TRBD2
CDR3 DNA: TGTGCCAGCAGCCGGTCGGGGGGTTACGAGCAGTACTTC
CDR3 protein: CASSRSGGYEQYF

clone size: NA
V gene: TRBV25-1
J gene: TRBJ1-2
D gene: NA
CDR3 DNA: TGTGCCAGCAGTACTACCCGGGGGGGCAATGGCTACACCTTC
CDR3 protein: CASSTTRGGNGYTF

clone size: NA
V gene: TRBV18
J gene: TRBJ2-3
D gene: NA
CDR3 DNA: TGTGCCAGCTCACCATTCCAGCAGGGCGGGGATACGCAGTATTTT
CDR3 protein: CASSPFQQGGDTQYF

clone size: few
V gene: TRBV4-3
J gene: TRBJ2-3
D gene: TRBD2
CDR3 DNA: TGCGCCAGCAGCCGGGCGGGACTAGCGGGAGGTGCAGATACGCAGTATTTT
CDR3 protein: CASSRAGLAGGADTQYF

clone size: few
V gene: TRBV14
J gene: TRBJ2-1
D gene: NA
CDR3 DNA: TGTGCCAGCAGCAGACAGCGCAGTCAGCAGTTCTTC
CDR3 protein: CASSRQRSQQFF

clone size: NA
V gene: TRBV4-1
J gene: TRBJ2-3
D gene: NA
CDR3 DNA: TGCGCCAGCAGCCAAGATACGGGGCGGCAGTATTTT
CDR3 protein: CASSQDTGRQYF

clone size: few
V gene: TRBV20-1
J gene: TRBJ1-4
D gene: NA
CDR3 DNA: TGCAGTGCTAGAGATCCGGAGAAACTGTTTTTT
CDR3 protein: CSARDPEKLFF

clone size: few
V gene: TRBV2
J gene: TRBJ2-3
D gene: NA
CDR3 DNA: TGTGCCAGCGCCCAGGGTACAGATACGCAGTATTTT
CDR3 protein: CASAQGTDTQYF

clone size: few
V gene: TRBV27
J gene: TRBJ1-1
D gene: NA
CDR3 DNA: TGTGCCAGCAGTTTCGAGGGACGAAACACTGAAGCTTTCTTT
CDR3 protein: CASSFEGRNTEAFF